These T cell receptor beta chains were read from a single sample in a study of blood T cell repertoires in COVID-19. Sequencing was performed with immunoSEQ multiplex PCR; in TCRdb, only in-frame clones are kept and a portion is missing. The sample has around 200,000 clones, less than 85% seen once. Specimen: PBMCs or T cells enriched from blood (not recorded which). All receptors come from a woman younger than 45 who had recovered from COVID-19. Each CDR3 is given with its conserved first and last residue. The order of the fields is D gene, J gene, V gene, clone size, CDR3 DNA, CDR3 protein. A D gene is named only where the DNA matches it firmly. Some rows have no size entry. The others give once, few or many, or a class for an expanded clone.

-	TRBJ1-5	TRBV5-4	-	TGTGCCAGCAGCTTGGCCGGCGGGATGGGAAGCAATCAGCCCCAGCATTTT	CASSLAGGMGSNQPQHF
-	TRBJ1-5	TRBV19	-	TGTGCCAGCGAGGCCCGGGGCAATCAGCCCCAGCATTTT	CASEARGNQPQHF
TRBD1	TRBJ1-4	TRBV27	-	TGTGCCAGCAGACCGGGACAGGGGAATGAAAAACTGTTTTTT	CASRPGQGNEKLFF
-	TRBJ1-2	TRBV27	once	TGTGCCAGCAGTTTATCGCGGTCCCGAGGGACTAACTATGGCTACACCTTC	CASSLSRSRGTNYGYTF
TRBD2	TRBJ2-2	TRBV5-1	-	TGCGCCAGCAACGACGGACTAGCGGGAGGCACCGGGGAGCTGTTTTTT	CASNDGLAGGTGELFF
-	TRBJ1-5	TRBV29-1	-	TGCAGCGTTGAGGGAGAATTCAATCAGCCCCAGCATTTT	CSVEGEFNQPQHF
TRBD2	TRBJ2-3	TRBV28	-	TGTGCCAGCAGTCCCCTACGCGGGAGTAGGACAGATACGCAGTATTTT	CASSPLRGSRTDTQYF
-	TRBJ2-2	TRBV7-9	-	TGTGCCAGCAGCTTTCGGACCGGGGAGCTGTTTTTT	CASSFRTGELFF
TRBD2	TRBJ2-2	TRBV5-4	-	TGTGCCAGCAGCTTAAAACGGGAGGGCTCTGGCACCGGGGAGCTGTTTTTT	CASSLKREGSGTGELFF
TRBD2	TRBJ2-1	TRBV7-6	-	TGTGCCAGCAGCCCCCAGCGGGAGACTCCCAATGAGCAGTTCTTC	CASSPQRETPNEQFF
-	TRBJ1-3	TRBV5-4	once	TGTGCCAGCAGCTGGGGAAGGGGGTCTGGAAACACCATATATTTT	CASSWGRGSGNTIYF
-	TRBJ2-3	TRBV3-1/TRBV3-2	-	TGTGCCAGCAGCTCCCAAGGGGATAGCACAGATACGCAGTATTTT	CASSSQGDSTDTQYF
TRBD2	TRBJ2-7	TRBV5-4	-	TGTGCCAGCAGCGTCAACTTAGCGGGAGGTCCCTACGAGCAGTACTTC	CASSVNLAGGPYEQYF
TRBD1	TRBJ1-2	TRBV12-3/TRBV12-4	-	TGTGCCAGCAGTACGACAGGGGGGGGTGGCTACACCTTC	CASSTTGGGGYTF
TRBD2	TRBJ2-1	TRBV7-9	few	TGTGCCAGCAGCTTAGCGTCTAGCGGGGCTTACAATGAGCAGTTCTTC	CASSLASSGAYNEQFF
TRBD1	TRBJ1-5	TRBV9	few	TGTGCCAGCAGCTCACAGGGGATCGTCGGTCAGCCCCAGCATTTT	CASSSQGIVGQPQHF
-	TRBJ2-3	TRBV11-3	-	TGTGCCAGCGGGGCAGGGAAGGGCACAGATACGCAGTATTTT	CASGAGKGTDTQYF
-	TRBJ2-1	TRBV13	-	TGTGCCAGCAGCTTAGATCCGGTCGGGGGAGATCAGTTCTTC	CASSLDPVGGDQFF
-	TRBJ2-4	TRBV4-1	-	TGCGCCAGCAGCCAAGAAACAGCTCTAGCCAAAAACATTCAGTACTTC	CASSQETALAKNIQYF
-	TRBJ1-5	TRBV5-1	-	TGCGCCAGCAGGCGAGGGCAGAGGTATAGCAATCAGCCCCAGCATTTT	CASRRGQRYSNQPQHF
TRBD1	TRBJ2-3	TRBV11-3	-	TGTGCCAGCAGCCAACGGCGGACAGGGGGTAGCACAGATACGCAGTATTTT	CASSQRRTGGSTDTQYF
-	TRBJ2-5	TRBV9	few	TGTGCCAGCAGCGTAGGGTCTACAGCGGCAGAGACCCAGTACTTC	CASSVGSTAAETQYF
-	TRBJ1-1	TRBV18	-	TGTGCCAGCTCACAAGATCAGGGCAGGGCTGAAGCTTTCTTT	CASSQDQGRAEAFF
-	TRBJ1-5	TRBV5-6	-	TGTGCCAGCAGCTTGGGGGGGCCGGGGTTGAATCAGCCCCAGCATTTT	CASSLGGPGLNQPQHF
-	TRBJ1-6	TRBV6-1	-	TGTGCCAGCAGTGAAGCGCTCCGGGGGGCTATTTCCTATAATTCACCCCTCCACTTT	CASSEALRGAISYNSPLHF
TRBD1	TRBJ1-5	TRBV6-5	-	TGTGCCAGCAAGGGACAGAGAGACAATCAGCCCCAGCATTTT	CASKGQRDNQPQHF
TRBD1	TRBJ1-2	TRBV28	-	TGTGCCATCCCCGGCGGGGACAGGGGGCCTTCGTCCTATGGCTACACCTTC	CAIPGGDRGPSSYGYTF
TRBD1	TRBJ1-1	TRBV5-1	-	TGCGCCAGCAGCGAAGCAGGGGGTTTGTACACTGAAGCTTTCTTT	CASSEAGGLYTEAFF
-	TRBJ2-1	TRBV7-2	-	TGTGCCAGCAGCCTAAAGGGCAGGGCCCTATCCTACAATGAGCAGTTCTTC	CASSLKGRALSYNEQFF
TRBD2	TRBJ2-2	TRBV13	-	TGTGCCACCGAGCGGGAGCGCACCGGGGAGCTGTTTTTT	CATERERTGELFF
-	TRBJ2-3	TRBV7-9	-	TGTGCCAGCAGGGCCGCGCGAGGGCCTAGCACAGATACGCAGTATTTT	CASRAARGPSTDTQYF
-	TRBJ2-3	TRBV14	-	TGTGCCAGCAGCCAAGCCCGAGCTACGCAGTATTTT	CASSQARATQYF
TRBD2	TRBJ2-4	TRBV11-3	-	TGTGCCAGCAGCTCGGGAGGGAAAAACATTCAGTACTTC	CASSSGGKNIQYF
TRBD1	TRBJ1-5	TRBV5-1	-	TGCGCCAGCAGCTACACAGGGGGGGATAGCAATCAGCCCCAGCATTTT	CASSYTGGDSNQPQHF
TRBD1	TRBJ2-2	TRBV7-7	-	TGTGCTAGCAGCTTACGGGACAGCTACACCGGGGAGCTGTTTTTT	CASSLRDSYTGELFF
-	TRBJ2-5	TRBV25-1	-	TGTGCCAGCAGTGAATCTGACAGCCAAGAGACCCAGTACTTC	CASSESDSQETQYF
-	TRBJ2-1	TRBV9	-	TGTGCCAGCAGCGTAGAATCTAGGCGGAGCTCCTACAATGAGCAGTTCTTC	CASSVESRRSSYNEQFF
-	TRBJ1-1	TRBV5-1	-	TGCGCCAGCAGCCCCTGGAGACAGGACACTGAAGCTTTCTTT	CASSPWRQDTEAFF
-	TRBJ1-5	TRBV28	-	TGTGCCAGCAGTTTACCACTCGGGGTCCAGCCCCAGCATTTT	CASSLPLGVQPQHF
-	TRBJ1-1	TRBV19	few	TGTGCCAGGACTTCGCGGAACACTGAAGCTTTCTTT	CARTSRNTEAFF
TRBD2	TRBJ2-7	TRBV27	-	TGTGCCAGCAGTCCCCAGCGGGAGGGATCCTACGAGCAGTACTTC	CASSPQREGSYEQYF
TRBD2	TRBJ2-3	TRBV5-4	-	TGTGCCAGCAGCCCAGGGACTAGCGGGAGAGTACCCCCTACGCAGTATTTT	CASSPGTSGRVPPTQYF
TRBD2	TRBJ2-1	TRBV19	-	TGTGCCAGTAGTATACTAGCGGGAGACAATGAGCAGTTCTTC	CASSILAGDNEQFF
-	TRBJ2-1	TRBV2	-	TGTGCCAGCAGGGGAGGGGCGGGACAGGCCTACAATGAGCAGTTCTTC	CASRGGAGQAYNEQFF
TRBD2	TRBJ2-1	TRBV18	once	TGTGCCAGCTCACCACGGGGGACTAGTGAAACCAAAGAGCAGTTCTTC	CASSPRGTSETKEQFF
-	TRBJ1-3	TRBV7-9	-	TGTGCCAGCAGCTTATTAGTAGGGGGCTCTGGAAACACCATATATTTT	CASSLLVGGSGNTIYF
TRBD1	TRBJ1-2	TRBV19	-	TGTGCCAGTAGGCCGACAGGGCTTTACTATGGCTACACCTTC	CASRPTGLYYGYTF
TRBD1	TRBJ1-2	TRBV6-5	-	TGTGCCACAACGGACAGGCTTAACTATGGCTACACCTTC	CATTDRLNYGYTF
-	TRBJ2-2	TRBV29-1	-	TGCAGCGTTGTGGCGGGGGCAGGATCGAACACCGGGGAGCTGTTTTTT	CSVVAGAGSNTGELFF
-	TRBJ1-6	TRBV18	-	TGTGCCAGCTCACAGGGAGGGGATTCACCCCTCCACTTT	CASSQGGDSPLHF
-	TRBJ1-4	TRBV5-1	-	TGCGCCAGCAGCTTGGCGGTATCAACTAATGAAAAACTGTTTTTT	CASSLAVSTNEKLFF
-	TRBJ2-4	TRBV19	many	TGTGCCAGTAGTATCTGGGCCTATGGCAAAAACATTCAGTACTTC	CASSIWAYGKNIQYF
TRBD1	TRBJ1-2	TRBV28	-	TGTGCCAGCAGTTTCGGACAGGGGGCCATCCCTGCCAGGTCGGGCTACACCTTC	CASSFGQGAIPARSGYTF
-	TRBJ1-6	TRBV5-1	-	TGCGCCAGCAGGGCAGACTCCTATAATTCACCCCTCCACTTT	CASRADSYNSPLHF
TRBD1	TRBJ1-3	TRBV18	-	TGTGCCAGCTCACCACCGGACAGGGGGGCGAGAAACACCATATATTTT	CASSPPDRGARNTIYF
-	TRBJ1-5	TRBV2	once	TGTGCCAGCAGTGAAATTTGGCAGGGAGGGAGGAGCAATCAGCCCCAGCATTTT	CASSEIWQGGRSNQPQHF
-	TRBJ1-1	TRBV28	-	TGTGCCAGCAGTTTAACCGATGCCCTAGTGAACACTGAAGCTTTCTTT	CASSLTDALVNTEAFF
-	TRBJ2-1	TRBV2	-	TGTGCCAGCAGTGGGAACACAGGGGGGACTAGCCAGCAGTTCTTC	CASSGNTGGTSQQFF
TRBD1	TRBJ1-1	TRBV5-1	-	TGCGCCAGCAGCTTGGCTGGGACAGGGCAAGCTTTCTTT	CASSLAGTGQAFF